This T cell receptor beta chain was obtained from a study of long-term antiretroviral therapy in people with HIV. Whole-study results and caveats: The study found that diversity rose after ART but stayed below transplant donor controls.

The CDR3 runs 15 residues. Trimming removed 3 bases from V and 2 bases from J, with 14 bases in between. Germline V gene sequence: CDR1 SGHTA, CDR2 FQGNSA. At the survey level, the v3.0 immunoSEQ assay was run. TCRdb keeps only in-frame clones here, not all; method: immunoSEQ multiplex PCR. Here the sample spans 9,500 to 11,000 clones, less than 80% being singletons. In regard to this clone: Its antigen remains unidentified.

The specimen comprised unsorted PBMCs, sampled at the start of antiretroviral therapy, before treatment. The TCR comes from a young man with HIV. The chain has TRBV7-2 and TRBJ2-7, with TRBD2 as a possible D gene (6 bases). The CDR3 loop reads CASSFYSGSTYEQYF. DNA for the CDR3: TGTGCCAGCAGCTTCTATAGCGGCTCTACCTACGAGCAGTACTTC.